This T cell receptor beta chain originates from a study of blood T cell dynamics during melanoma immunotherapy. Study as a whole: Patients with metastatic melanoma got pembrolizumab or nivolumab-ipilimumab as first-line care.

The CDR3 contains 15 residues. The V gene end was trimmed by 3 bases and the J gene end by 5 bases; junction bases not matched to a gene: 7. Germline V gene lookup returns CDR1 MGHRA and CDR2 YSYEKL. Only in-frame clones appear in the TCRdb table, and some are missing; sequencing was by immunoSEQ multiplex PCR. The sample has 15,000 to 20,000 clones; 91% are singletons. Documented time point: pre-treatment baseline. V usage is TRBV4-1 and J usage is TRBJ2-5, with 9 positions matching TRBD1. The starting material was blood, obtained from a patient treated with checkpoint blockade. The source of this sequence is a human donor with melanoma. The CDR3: CASSQPGQGRETQYF. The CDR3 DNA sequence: TGCGCCAGCAGCCAGCCGGGACAGGGTAGGGAGACCCAGTACTTC.